This TCR beta chain is drawn from a study of blood T cell repertoires in COVID-19. At the level of the study: T cells, B-cell-depleted T cells, or PBMCs provided the cDNA or gDNA that served as material.

Germline assignment: CDR1 SEHNR and CDR2 FQNEAQ (reference sequence). This CDR3 spans 15 amino acids. V shed 5 bases, J shed 5 bases, and the junction held 6 bases outside the gene matches. Assay: immunoSEQ multiplex PCR; the TCRdb copy retains only in-frame clones and omits some. The sample holds a few hundred thousand clones, approximately 80% seen once. The chain links TRBV7-9 to TRBJ1-2, with TRBD1 identical over 12 bases. Input material: peripheral blood. The TCR comes from a man in his sixties with acute or convalescent COVID-19. As DNA, the CDR3 is TGTGCCAGCAGCGCCGGGACAGGGGGCGATTATGGCTACACCTTC. Its translation is CASSAGTGGDYGYTF.